These 30 T cell receptor beta chains share one sample of origin, sequenced in a study of regulatory T cells in long-lasting Graves disease. Time point meaning: newly diagnosed GD, antithyroid drugs for less than 3 months. RNA isolated from PBMCs was used to make the TCR library. With iRepertoire HTBI primers and Arm-PCR of CDR3 regions, TCR beta libraries were built. TCRdb re-derived calls from the multiplex PCR reads in MiXCR, one entry per CDR3 protein. The sample records about 540,000 distinct CDR3 sequences, roughly 12% being singletons. These data were likewise used in another study, on T cells in Graves' hyperthyroidism and ophthalmopathy.

This sample comprised peripheral blood mononuclear cells (PBMCs), obtained at new diagnosis, from a patient treated with antithyroid drugs. These receptors all stem from a man aged 30 to 45 with Graves disease.

In its sample, this clonotype was seen many times. The chain has TRBV15 and TRBJ2-1; 9 bases agree with TRBD1. CDR1 is LNHNV, CDR2 YYDKDF, per germline (reference sequence). The length of the CDR3 is 14 residues. With V trimmed by 4 bases and J by 5 bases, 3 bases remained unmatched. CDR3 amino acids: CATSTWTGDNEQFF. CDR3 DNA sequence: TGTGCCACCAGCACATGGACAGGGGACAATGAGCAGTTCTTC.

This sequence joins TRBV7-6 and TRBJ2-1; D gene ambiguous. Per germline, CDR1 SGHVS and CDR2 FNYEAQ. This CDR3 region has 17 residues. V lost 5 bases and J 4 bases, leaving 21 bases between the germline ends. This CDR3 reads CASSHIKVEGPYNEQFF. CDR3 bases: TGTGCCAGCAGCCACATAAAGGTGGAAGGACCATACAATGAGCAGTTCTTC.

Many counts were recorded for this clonotype. The chain uses TRBV25-1 and TRBJ2-2; D gene unclear. Germline loops: CDR1 MGHDK, CDR2 SYGVNS. There are 17 residues in the CDR3. Between the trimmed V and J ends, which lost 4 bases and 3 bases, there was a span of 18 bases. In DNA, the CDR3 is TGTGCCAGCAGTGGCTTACCCCACCTTGGAGACACCGGGGAGCTGTTTTTT. Encoded protein: CASSGLPHLGDTGELFF.

This clonotype appeared many times. The chain recombines TRBV7-9 with TRBJ2-1; a weak D match, TRBD2 (6 bases). Germline CDR1 and CDR2: SEHNR and FQNEAQ (reference sequence). Trimming left V 6 bases short and J 7 bases short, with 19 bases between. This CDR3 is 15 amino acids long. CDR3 bases: TGTGCCAGCAGTCATTACGAGCGGGTCAAGAATGAGCAGTTCTTC. This gives the protein CASSHYERVKNEQFF. Variable domain in full (rest from reference TRBV7-9 and TRBJ2-1): DTGVSQNPRHKITKRGQNVTFRCDPISEHNRLYWYRQTLGQGPEFLTYFQNEAQLEKSRLLSDRFSAERPKGSFSTLEIQRTEQGDSAMYLCASSHYERVKNEQFFGPGTRLTVL.

This clonotype was counted many times. The chain links TRBV2 to TRBJ2-7; a weak D match, TRBD1 (5 bases). The CDR3 extends over 14 amino acids. CDR1 and CDR2 from the germline V gene are SNHLY and FYNNEI. Trimming stripped 3 bases from V and 4 bases from J, with 13 bases between. The CDR3: CASSDGANSYEQYF. DNA of the CDR3: TGTGCCAGCAGTGATGGGGCTAACTCTTACGAGCAGTACTTC. Based on the CDR3 plus reference TRBV2 and TRBJ2-7, the full variable domain is EPEVTQTPSHQVTQMGQEVILRCVPISNHLYFYWYRQILGQKVEFLVSFYNNEISEKSEIFDDQFSVERPDGSNFTLKIRSTKLEDSAMYFCASSDGANSYEQYFGPGTRLTVT.

This clonotype was picked up many times. This chain joins TRBV6-2 or TRBV6-3 and TRBJ2-7; 11 bases line up with TRBD1. The CDR3 loop spans 15 amino acids. With V trimmed by 3 bases and J by 6 bases, 7 bases remained unmatched. Germline CDR1 reads MNHEY; CDR2 reads SVGEGT. The CDR3 here is CASSYVGQGASEQYF. Here the CDR3 DNA reads TGTGCCAGCAGTTATGTCGGACAGGGGGCTTCCGAGCAGTACTTC.

This clonotype was observed many times. This chain connects TRBV2 to TRBJ1-5, with 8 bases fitting TRBD1. CDR1 and CDR2 from the germline V gene are SNHLY and FYNNEI. This CDR3 region has 15 residues. V was clipped by 6 bases and J by 1 base; unmatched bases: 5. The DNA of the CDR3 is TGTGCCAGCAGCAGGACAGGGTTCAGCAATCAGCCCCAGCATTTT. Protein sequence: CASSRTGFSNQPQHF.

In its sample, this clonotype was seen many times. The chain combines TRBV6-1 with TRBJ2-5; D gene unclear. The CDR3 contains 14 residues. Trimming pared 7 bases from V and 5 bases from J, leaving 17 bases between. Germline CDR1 MNHNS, CDR2 SASEGT. CDR3 sequence: CASKDKLLKETQYF. Written as DNA, the CDR3 is TGTGCCAGCAAGGATAAGCTCTTGAAGGAGACCCAGTACTTC.

This clonotype occurred many times. The J gene is TRBJ2-3, the V gene TRBV20-1; 14 bases fit TRBD2. This CDR3 spans 19 amino acids. Per the germline V gene, CDR1 is DFQATT and CDR2 is SNEGSKA (reference sequence). With V trimmed by 1 base and J by 1 base, 10 bases remained unmatched. The CDR3 loop reads CSARVLMTSGRAGTDTQYF. Here the CDR3 DNA reads TGCAGTGCTAGAGTCCTTATGACTAGCGGGAGGGCCGGCACAGATACGCAGTATTTT.

This clonotype was found many times. The junction departs from germline at one end; a sequencing error may be responsible. The gene calls are TRBV13 and TRBJ2-3, with TRBD2 as a possible D gene (7 bases). In germline, CDR1 is PRHDT, CDR2 FYEKMQ (reference sequence). The CDR3 length is 16 residues. This CDR3 is CASSLAGGLNTDTQYF. The CDR3 DNA reads as TGCGCCAGCAGCTTGGCCGGGGGGCTAAACACAGATACGCAGTATTTT.

In this sample, this clonotype turned up once. This sequence may be a read error, since a much larger clone differs from it by one base. The chain carries TRBV6-5 and TRBJ1-1, with D perhaps matching TRBD1 (5 bases). Trimming took 4 bases from V and 1 from J, leaving 19 bases between them. The CDR3 has 17 residues. Germline V gene sequence: CDR1 MNHEY, CDR2 SVGAGI. The DNA for the CDR3 is TGTGCCAGCAGTTCCGACCGGTGGACACACACGAACACTGAAGCTTTCTTT. Its translation is CASSSDRWTHTNTEAFF.

This clonotype was detected ten times or more. This chain connects TRBV30 to TRBJ2-5, with unresolved D. The germline V and J ends were trimmed by 2 bases and 3 bases, with 7 bases remaining between them. CDR1 is GTSNPN and CDR2 is SVGIG in the germline V gene (reference sequence). This CDR3 comprises 12 residues. The CDR3 protein is CAWSYSKETQYF. The CDR3 DNA is TGTGCCTGGAGTTACAGCAAAGAGACCCAGTACTTC.

The chain uses TRBV20-1 and TRBJ1-6; possibly TRBD1 for D (5 bases). Trimming stripped 3 bases from V and 7 bases from J, with 16 bases between. The germline gives CDR1 DFQATT, CDR2 SNEGSKA (reference sequence). The CDR3 covers 15 residues. CDR3 DNA sequence: TGCAGTGCTAGCTCAAGGCTAGGGGACAATTCACCCCTCCACTTT. This sequence encodes CSASSRLGDNSPLHF.

Many counts were recorded for this clonotype. The rearrangement links TRBV6-1 to TRBJ2-7; 10 positions match TRBD1. This CDR3 has 14 residues. V lost 5 bases and J lost 4; bases outside the gene matches: 5. Germline-derived CDR1 and CDR2 are MNHNS and SASEGT. The CDR3: CASSRGTGVYEQYF. The CDR3 region has the DNA TGTGCCAGCAGTAGGGGGACAGGGGTATACGAGCAGTACTTC.

This clonotype appeared many times. The chain is built from TRBV5-1 and TRBJ2-3, with 7 bases aligning to TRBD2. The CDR3 is 13 amino acids. Germline-derived CDR1 and CDR2 are SGHRS and YFSETQ. Trimming cost V 8 bases and J 4 bases; bases outside gene matches: 7. The CDR3 region has the DNA TGCGCCAGTCGGCGGGAGCCCGCAGATACGCAGTATTTT. Encoded protein: CASRREPADTQYF. Together with reference TRBV5-1 and TRBJ2-3, the CDR3 gives the full variable domain: KAGVTQTPRYLIKTRGQQVTLSCSPISGHRSVSWYQQTPGQGLQFLFEYFSETQRNKGNFPGRFSGRQFSNSRSEMNVSTLELGDSALYLCASRREPADTQYFGPGTRLTVL.

This clonotype showed up many times. The V gene is TRBV20-1, the J gene TRBJ2-7, with 8 nucleotides matching TRBD2. V was clipped by 0 bases and J by 4 bases; unmatched bases: 5. The CDR3 runs 14 residues. Germline CDR1 reads DFQATT; CDR2 reads SNEGSKA (reference sequence). The CDR3 DNA is TGCAGTGCTAGAGATCTCCGGGAGGGTTACGAGCAGTACTTC. It yields the protein CSARDLREGYEQYF.

This clonotype has a count of ten or more. V and J are TRBV24-1 and TRBJ2-5; D gene uncertain. This CDR3 has 12 residues. Looked up from germline, CDR1 is KGHDR and CDR2 is SFDVKD. V gave up 1 base and J gave up 5 bases, with 4 bases separating them. The DNA of the CDR3 is TGTGCCACCAGTGATTTCTTGGAGACCCAGTACTTC. It codes for CATSDFLETQYF.

The chain links TRBV30 to TRBJ1-2, with a weak D call TRBD1 (5 bases). The CDR3 runs to 14 residues. Per germline, CDR1 GTSNPN and CDR2 SVGIG (reference sequence). Trimming took 2 bases from V and 4 from J, leaving 14 bases between them. For the CDR3, the DNA is TGTGCCTGGAGTTTAGGGGTTTATAGCTATGGCTACACCTTC. This gives the protein CAWSLGVYSYGYTF.

This clonotype was seen repeatedly, ten times or more. This chain uses TRBV25-1 with TRBJ2-3; D remains unclear. Germline CDR1 MGHDK, CDR2 SYGVNS. V was pared by 4 bases and J by 0 bases, with 8 bases between. CDR3 length equals 14 residues. The CDR3 is CASSAVSSTDTQYF. The CDR3 DNA reads TGTGCCAGCAGTGCCGTCTCTAGCACAGATACGCAGTATTTT.

This clonotype was picked up many times. The V and J genes are TRBV12-3 or TRBV12-4 and TRBJ2-1; 11 bases align to TRBD1. This CDR3 contains 19 residues. With V trimmed by 1 base and J by 8 bases, 16 bases remained unmatched. CDR3 sequence: CASSLVGGGTGGNWDEQFF. CDR3 DNA: TGTGCCAGCAGTTTAGTGGGGGGGGGGACAGGGGGGAATTGGGATGAGCAGTTCTTC.

This clonotype was seen many times. This rearrangement joins TRBV28 to TRBJ2-7, with a possible D match to TRBD1 (6 bases). Trimming took off 9 bases at V and 5 bases at J, with 11 bases between the two ends. Germline V gene data show CDR1 as MDHEN and CDR2 as SYDVKM. The length of the CDR3 is 11 residues. The CDR3 reads CASRGGNEQYF. CDR3 DNA sequence: TGTGCCAGTCGAGGGGGAAACGAGCAGTACTTC.

At least ten counts were recorded for this clonotype. This chain links TRBV7-2 with TRBJ2-3; no reliable D call. The V gene lost 4 bases and the J gene lost 2 bases, with 13 bases spanning the gap. Germline CDR1 is SGHTA and CDR2 is FQGNSA. The CDR3 extends over 15 amino acids. The CDR3 DNA reads TGTGCCAGCAGCTGGATGGACGGGTCCACAGATACGCAGTATTTT. The encoded protein is CASSWMDGSTDTQYF. The complete variable domain, with remaining parts taken from reference TRBV7-2 and TRBJ2-3, reads GAGVSQSPSNKVTEKGKDVELRCDPISGHTALYWYRQSLGQGLEFLIYFQGNSAPDKSGLPSDRFSAERTGGSVSTLTIQRTQQEDSAVYLCASSWMDGSTDTQYFGPGTRLTVL.

Comments on this clonotype: A single base separates this from a much larger clone, so it may be a read error. V gene TRBV5-4 combines with J gene TRBJ2-5; 7 nucleotides align to TRBD2. This CDR3 is built from 12 residues. Germline trimming cut 5 bases from V and 9 bases from J; bases unmatched to any gene: 7. The germline gives CDR1 SGHNT, CDR2 YYREEE (reference sequence). The DNA of the CDR3 is TGTGCCAGCAGGCTAGTGGGGGGGGCCCAGTACTTC. Residues: CASRLVGGAQYF.

The table lists this clonotype with many counts. J is TRBJ2-3 and V is TRBV27; D might be TRBD1 (5 bases). V dropped 2 bases and J dropped 4 bases, with 13 bases sitting between them. Germline CDR1 MNHEY, CDR2 SMNVEV (reference sequence). The CDR3 has 15 amino acids. CDR3 in DNA: TGTGCCAGCAGTTTAATCCAGGGATCGGCAGATACGCAGTATTTT. Its translation: CASSLIQGSADTQYF.

Details on this clonotype: This sequence may be a read error, since a much larger clone differs from it by one base. As the CDR3 is not closed by the conserved phenylalanine or tryptophan, this likely results from a read error. This chain uses TRBV12-3 or TRBV12-4 with TRBJ2-7; no reliable D call. Between the trimmed V and J ends, which lost 2 bases and 5 bases, there was a span of 7 bases. The CDR3 runs to 12 residues. The CDR3 loop reads CASSLYGHEQYL. CDR3 sequence (DNA): TGTGCCAGCAGTTTATACGGCCACGAGCAGTACCTC.

This clonotype was counted many times. This chain connects TRBV7-2 to TRBJ2-3; 12 nucleotides agree with TRBD2. CDR3 length equals 18 residues. Germline values: CDR1 SGHTA, CDR2 FQGNSA. V was pared by 1 base and J by 9 bases, with 14 bases of the junction left unmatched. In DNA, the CDR3 is TGTGCCAGCAGCTTAGATTCCGGGACTAGCGGGTATGCCCCGACGCAGTATTTT. This gives the protein CASSLDSGTSGYAPTQYF.

This clonotype showed up many times. The chain has TRBV12-3 or TRBV12-4 and TRBJ2-3; a possible D gene is TRBD1 (5 bases). Trimming left V 6 bases short and J 4 bases short, with 17 bases between. The CDR3 has 15 residues. The CDR3 nucleotides are TGTGCCAGCAGCCCCCTCCCGAAGGGGCCAGATACGCAGTATTTT. Translation gives CASSPLPKGPDTQYF.

The CDR3 DNA sequence: TGTGCCAGCAGCTTTCAGTCTTCAGGGGTGGAGACCCAGTACTTC. It specifies CASSFQSSGVETQYF. The chain is built from TRBV7-9 and TRBJ2-5, with D possibly TRBD1 on 6 matching bases. The CDR3 length is 15 residues. Looked up from germline, CDR1 is SEHNR and CDR2 is FQNEAQ (reference sequence). The V gene lost 3 bases and the J gene lost 5 bases, with 16 bases spanning the gap.

Many counts were recorded for this clonotype. This chain links TRBV5-5 with TRBJ2-1, with 10 positions matching TRBD2. V was clipped by 0 bases and J by 7 bases; unmatched bases: 4. CDR1 is SGHKS, CDR2 YYEKEE, per germline (reference sequence). The CDR3 runs to 15 residues. CDR3 bases: TGTGCCAGCAGCTTGGTAAGAGCGGGAGGGAATGAGCAGTTCTTC. Residues: CASSLVRAGGNEQFF. The full variable domain, in which reference TRBV5-5 and TRBJ2-1 provide the parts outside the CDR3, is DAGVTQSPTHLIKTRGQQVTLRCSPISGHKSVSWYQQVLGQGPQFIFQYYEKEERGRGNFPDRFSARQFPNYSSELNVNALLLGDSALYLCASSLVRAGGNEQFFGPGTRLTVL.

This clonotype has just a few counts. The chain links TRBV3-1 to TRBJ2-7; TRBD1 matches 9 bases. This CDR3 comprises 15 residues. After removal of 3 bases from V and 5 bases from J, the junction contained 8 bases not matched to a gene. In germline, CDR1 is LGHDT, CDR2 YNNKEL (reference sequence). The chain's CDR3 is CASSHGGTGINEQYF. CDR3 coding DNA: TGTGCCAGCAGCCATGGGGGGACAGGGATCAACGAGCAGTACTTC.